The 7 T cell receptor beta chains below all came from one sample that was sequenced in a study of blood T cell repertoires in COVID-19. Sequencing used immunoSEQ multiplex PCR; TCRdb keeps in-frame clones, though not all of them. The sample lists 45,000 to 55,000 clones; roughly 88% were seen once. The sequencing sample was made of peripheral blood. These receptors all come from a human donor in a cohort sampled during active COVID-19.

The chain combines TRBV18 with TRBJ2-7, with 9 positions matching TRBD1. There are 17 residues in the CDR3. Germline trimming cut 5 bases from V and 0 bases from J; bases unmatched to any gene: 11. Per the germline V gene, CDR1 is KGHSH and CDR2 is LQKENI. CDR3 sequence: CASSFSGGQGNSYEQYF. The DNA for the CDR3 is TGTGCCAGCTCATTCTCGGGGGGACAGGGAAACTCCTACGAGCAGTACTTC.

This clone came up once. The chain is built from TRBV5-1 and TRBJ1-4; 7 nucleotides match TRBD1. CDR3 length equals 15 residues. Germline V gene data show CDR1 as SGHRS and CDR2 as YFSETQ. Trimming at V came to 3 bases and at J to 8 bases, leaving 10 bases not matched to a gene. The CDR3 nucleotides are TGCGCCAGCAGCTGGAGTTCGACAGGGAAGGAAAAACTGTTTTTT. Its protein product is CASSWSSTGKEKLFF.

The genes are TRBV19 and TRBJ2-1; 11 bases match TRBD2. Germline CDR1 reads LNHDA; CDR2 reads SQIVND (reference sequence). J gave up 6 bases and V 7 bases, and 11 bases lay outside the gene matches. There are 16 residues in the CDR3. The CDR3 bases are TGTGCCAGTAACCCGACTAGCGGGACCTGGGGCAATGAGCAGTTCTTC. Its protein is CASNPTSGTWGNEQFF.

The chain has TRBV6-5 and TRBJ1-4, with D hard to call. The CDR3 contains 13 residues. CDR1 and CDR2 (germline): MNHEY, SVGAGI. The germline V and J ends were trimmed by 5 bases and 5 bases, with 9 bases remaining between them. The CDR3 loop is CASSKAGNEKLFF. The DNA for the CDR3 is TGTGCCAGCAGTAAGGCGGGGAATGAAAAACTGTTTTTT.

This sequence joins TRBV5-4 and TRBJ2-3; TRBD2 might be the D (6 bases). Germline V gene lookup returns CDR1 SGHNT and CDR2 YYREEE (reference sequence). Trimming removed 7 bases from V and 2 bases from J, with 17 bases in between. This CDR3 spans 15 amino acids. CDR3 nucleotide sequence: TGTGCCAGCCAACACGGGAGCGGTACCACAGATACGCAGTATTTT. Translated: CASQHGSGTTDTQYF. Full variable domain (missing parts from reference TRBV5-4 and TRBJ2-3): ETGVTQSPTHLIKTRGQQVTLRCSSQSGHNTVSWYQQALGQGPQFIFQYYREEENGRGNFPPRFSGLQFPNYSSELNVNALELDDSALYLCASQHGSGTTDTQYFGPGTRLTVL.

This rearrangement joins TRBV18 to TRBJ2-7; 7 nucleotides line up with TRBD1. Trimming at V came to 5 bases and at J to 3 bases, leaving 10 bases not matched to a gene. CDR3 size: 15 residues. CDR1 is KGHSH, CDR2 LQKENI, per germline. CDR3 protein: CASSKTGSAFYEQYF. In DNA form, the CDR3 reads TGTGCCAGCTCAAAGACAGGGTCTGCGTTCTACGAGCAGTACTTC.

V gene TRBV7-2 combines with J gene TRBJ2-3; 12 bases fit TRBD1. From germline, CDR1 is SGHTA and CDR2 FQGNSA. The CDR3 length is 17 residues. V was pared by 5 bases and J by 3 bases, with 9 bases of the junction left unmatched. The CDR3, as DNA: TGTGCCAGCAGCCCACTTGGGACAGGGGGCCCGACAGATACGCAGTATTTT. This translates into CASSPLGTGGPTDTQYF. Full variable domain (outside the CDR3, taken from reference TRBV7-2 and TRBJ2-3): GAGVSQSPSNKVTEKGKDVELRCDPISGHTALYWYRQSLGQGLEFLIYFQGNSAPDKSGLPSDRFSAERTGGSVSTLTIQRTQQEDSAVYLCASSPLGTGGPTDTQYFGPGTRLTVL.